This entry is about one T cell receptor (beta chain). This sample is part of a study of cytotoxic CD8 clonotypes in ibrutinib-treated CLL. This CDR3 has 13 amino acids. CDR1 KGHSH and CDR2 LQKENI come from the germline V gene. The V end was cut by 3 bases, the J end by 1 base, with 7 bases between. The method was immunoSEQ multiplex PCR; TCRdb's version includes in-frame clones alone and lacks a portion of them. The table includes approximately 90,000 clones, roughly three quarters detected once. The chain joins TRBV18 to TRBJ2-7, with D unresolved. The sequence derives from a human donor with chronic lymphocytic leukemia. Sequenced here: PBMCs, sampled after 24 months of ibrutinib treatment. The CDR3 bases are TGTGCCAGCTCACCGCTTCGTTCCTACGAGCAGTACTTC. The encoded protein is CASSPLRSYEQYF.